This T cell receptor (beta chain) was found in a study of cytomegalovirus exposure and HLA in healthy donors. The PCR ran on 60 Vbeta and 13 Jbeta primers. Produced via immunoSEQ multiplex PCR; TCRdb's table is partial and in-frame only. The table has about 180,000 clones, roughly 75% seen once. The germline V gene has CDR1 MNHEY and CDR2 SMNVEV (reference sequence). Trimming shortened V by 2 bases and J by 5 bases, and 13 bases separated the two germline ends. The length of the CDR3 is 15 residues. The clonotype was recovered from a man aged 35 to 55 in good health and CMV-seronegative. Sequencing was performed on PBMCs. This chain uses TRBV27 with TRBJ1-5, with a tentative D call TRBD1 (5 bases). For the CDR3, the DNA is TGTGCCAGCAGTTTAACGGGGGTCGGCTATCAGCCCCAGCATTTT. This translates into CASSLTGVGYQPQHF.